Listed below are T cell receptor beta chains from one sample, sequenced in a study of T cell changes during pregnancy in multiple sclerosis. The repertoire was sequenced with immunoSEQ multiplex PCR; TCRdb's copy has only in-frame clones and lacks some. This table holds 45,000 to 55,000 clones, more than 85% found once. This specimen consisted of peripheral blood, obtained after pregnancy. These receptor sequences come from a female donor with multiple sclerosis, enrolled in a pregnancy study. CDR3s include the opening cysteine and the closing phenylalanine or tryptophan. Each record gives: J gene, CDR3 length, D gene, V gene, CDR3 protein, CDR3 DNA. The D gene is left open where the match is weak.

j_gene: TRBJ2-3
len: 13
d_gene: TRBD2
v_gene: TRBV2
CDR3aa: CAGGRGFTDTQYF
CDR3nt: TGTGCCGGAGGGCGGGGGTTTACAGATACGCAGTATTTT

j_gene: TRBJ1-4
len: 14
d_gene: .
v_gene: TRBV9
CDR3aa: CASSGGNRAEKLFF
CDR3nt: TGTGCCAGCAGCGGTGGGAACAGGGCGGAAAAACTGTTTTTT

j_gene: TRBJ2-5
len: 14
d_gene: TRBD1
v_gene: TRBV4-3
CDR3aa: CASSSGTGWETQYF
CDR3nt: TGCGCCAGCAGCTCTGGGACAGGATGGGAGACCCAGTACTTC

j_gene: TRBJ2-7
len: 12
d_gene: TRBD1
v_gene: TRBV9
CDR3aa: CASSVGTGVQYF
CDR3nt: TGTGCCAGCAGCGTAGGTACAGGGGTCCAGTACTTC

j_gene: TRBJ2-5
len: 19
d_gene: TRBD2
v_gene: TRBV27
CDR3aa: CASSLFPGLAGSEGETQYF
CDR3nt: TGTGCCAGCAGTTTATTTCCGGGACTAGCGGGGTCCGAAGGGGAGACCCAGTACTTC

j_gene: TRBJ2-5
len: 15
d_gene: .
v_gene: TRBV25-1
CDR3aa: CASSESSPGGETQYF
CDR3nt: TGTGCCAGCAGTGAATCTTCCCCAGGGGGGGAGACCCAGTACTTC

j_gene: TRBJ1-6
len: 13
d_gene: TRBD1
v_gene: TRBV7-9
CDR3aa: CASSLVQGAPLHF
CDR3nt: TGTGCCAGCAGCTTAGTACAGGGGGCACCCCTCCACTTT

j_gene: TRBJ2-7
len: 16
d_gene: TRBD2
v_gene: TRBV7-2
CDR3aa: CASSLNLGGGTHEQYF
CDR3nt: TGTGCCAGCAGCCTCAACCTTGGCGGGGGTACCCACGAGCAGTACTTC

j_gene: TRBJ2-6
len: 17
d_gene: TRBD2
v_gene: TRBV19
CDR3aa: CASKSSGGGVGANVLTF
CDR3nt: TGTGCCAGTAAGAGCTCCGGGGGGGGCGTTGGGGCCAACGTCCTGACTTTC

j_gene: TRBJ2-3
len: 14
d_gene: TRBD1
v_gene: TRBV7-2
CDR3aa: CASSPDRARDTQYF
CDR3nt: TGTGCCAGCAGCCCGGACAGGGCTAGAGATACGCAGTATTTT

j_gene: TRBJ1-3
len: 16
d_gene: .
v_gene: TRBV29-1
CDR3aa: CSVEGVFGDSGNTIYF
CDR3nt: TGCAGCGTTGAGGGGGTCTTTGGGGACTCAGGAAACACCATATATTTT

j_gene: TRBJ2-7
len: 14
d_gene: TRBD2
v_gene: TRBV7-2
CDR3aa: CASSHGTSGNEQYF
CDR3nt: TGTGCCAGCAGCCACGGGACTAGCGGGAATGAGCAGTACTTC

j_gene: TRBJ1-1
len: 13
d_gene: .
v_gene: TRBV7-3
CDR3aa: CASSFEPGPEAFF
CDR3nt: TGTGCCAGCAGTTTTGAACCGGGTCCTGAAGCTTTCTTT

j_gene: TRBJ1-4
len: 15
d_gene: TRBD1
v_gene: TRBV7-2
CDR3aa: CASSLPGQNNEKLFF
CDR3nt: TGTGCCAGCAGCTTGCCGGGACAGAATAATGAAAAACTGTTTTTT

j_gene: TRBJ2-7
len: 15
d_gene: TRBD1
v_gene: TRBV7-2
CDR3aa: CASSYSGTGYWEQYF
CDR3nt: TGTGCCAGCAGCTACTCCGGGACAGGGTATTGGGAGCAGTACTTC

j_gene: TRBJ1-1
len: 17
d_gene: .
v_gene: TRBV4-1
CDR3aa: CASSPLDIFSYGTEAFF
CDR3nt: TGCGCCAGCAGTCCCCTCGATATTTTTTCATACGGCACTGAAGCTTTCTTT

j_gene: TRBJ2-5
len: 17
d_gene: TRBD1
v_gene: TRBV2
CDR3aa: CASSEARTGGARETQYF
CDR3nt: TGTGCCAGCAGTGAAGCCAGAACAGGGGGCGCGAGAGAGACCCAGTACTTC

j_gene: TRBJ2-5
len: 12
d_gene: .
v_gene: TRBV7-2
CDR3aa: CASSGGLETQYF
CDR3nt: TGTGCCAGCAGCGGGGGCTTGGAGACCCAGTACTTC

j_gene: TRBJ2-5
len: 16
d_gene: .
v_gene: TRBV4-1
CDR3aa: CASSQLSGAGKETQYF
CDR3nt: TGCGCCAGCAGCCAACTCTCTGGGGCAGGTAAAGAGACCCAGTACTTC

j_gene: TRBJ1-2
len: 15
d_gene: .
v_gene: TRBV12-5
CDR3aa: CASSPLRWLNYGYTF
CDR3nt: TGTGCTAGTTCTCCCTTGAGGTGGCTAAACTATGGCTACACCTTC

j_gene: TRBJ1-3
len: 14
d_gene: .
v_gene: TRBV7-6
CDR3aa: CASSSRSSGNTIYF
CDR3nt: TGTGCCAGCAGCTCTAGAAGCTCTGGAAACACCATATATTTT

j_gene: TRBJ2-2
len: 17
d_gene: TRBD1
v_gene: TRBV7-3
CDR3aa: CASSLTSDRGRTGELFF
CDR3nt: TGTGCCAGCAGCTTGACCTCGGACAGGGGGCGAACCGGGGAGCTGTTTTTT

j_gene: TRBJ2-1
len: 15
d_gene: TRBD2
v_gene: TRBV6-5
CDR3aa: CASSSLAGGYNEQFF
CDR3nt: TGTGCCAGCAGTTCATTAGCGGGGGGGTACAATGAGCAGTTCTTC

j_gene: TRBJ1-1
len: 13
d_gene: .
v_gene: TRBV5-1
CDR3aa: CASSLPTGFEAFF
CDR3nt: TGCGCCAGCAGCTTGCCGACAGGCTTCGAAGCTTTCTTT